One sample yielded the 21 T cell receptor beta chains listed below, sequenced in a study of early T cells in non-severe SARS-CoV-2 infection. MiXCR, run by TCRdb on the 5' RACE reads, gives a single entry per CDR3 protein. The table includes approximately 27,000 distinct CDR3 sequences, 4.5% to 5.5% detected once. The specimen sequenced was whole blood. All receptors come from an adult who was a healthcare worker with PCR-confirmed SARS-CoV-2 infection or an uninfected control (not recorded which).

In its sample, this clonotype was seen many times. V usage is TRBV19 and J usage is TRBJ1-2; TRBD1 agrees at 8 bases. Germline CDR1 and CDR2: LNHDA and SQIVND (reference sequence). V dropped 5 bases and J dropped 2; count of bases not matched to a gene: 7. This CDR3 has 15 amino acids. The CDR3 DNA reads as TGTGCCAGTAGTTCTCGGGACAGGAAGAACTATGGCTACACCTTC. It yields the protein CASSSRDRKNYGYTF.

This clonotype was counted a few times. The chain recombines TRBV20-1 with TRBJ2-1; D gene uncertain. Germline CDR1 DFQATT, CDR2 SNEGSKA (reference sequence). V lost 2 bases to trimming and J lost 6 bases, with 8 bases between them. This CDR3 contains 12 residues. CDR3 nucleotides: TGCAGTGCTAGATCCCGTACCAATGAGCAGTTCTTC. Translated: CSARSRTNEQFF.

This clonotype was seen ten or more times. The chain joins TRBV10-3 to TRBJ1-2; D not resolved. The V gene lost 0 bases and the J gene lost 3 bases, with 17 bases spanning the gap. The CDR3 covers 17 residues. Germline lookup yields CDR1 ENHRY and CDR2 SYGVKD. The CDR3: CAISESHAAGLDYGYTF. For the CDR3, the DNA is TGTGCCATCAGTGAGTCTCATGCGGCGGGTTTGGACTATGGCTACACCTTC.

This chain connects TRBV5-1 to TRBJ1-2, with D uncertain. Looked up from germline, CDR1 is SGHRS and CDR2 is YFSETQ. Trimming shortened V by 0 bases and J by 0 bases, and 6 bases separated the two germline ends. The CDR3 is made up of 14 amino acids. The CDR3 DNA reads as TGCGCCAGCAGCTTGGCCGGATCTAACTATGGCTACACCTTC. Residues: CASSLAGSNYGYTF.

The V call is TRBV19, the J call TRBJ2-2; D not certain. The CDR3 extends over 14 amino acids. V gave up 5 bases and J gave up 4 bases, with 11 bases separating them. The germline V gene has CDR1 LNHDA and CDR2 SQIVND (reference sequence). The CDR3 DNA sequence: TGTGCCAGTAGTGTATCGTGGGTCACCGGGGAGCTGTTTTTT. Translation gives CASSVSWVTGELFF.

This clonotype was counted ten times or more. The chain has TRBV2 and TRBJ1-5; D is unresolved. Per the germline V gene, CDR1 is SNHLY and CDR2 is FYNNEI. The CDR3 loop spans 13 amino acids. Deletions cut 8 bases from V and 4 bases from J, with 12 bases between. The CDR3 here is CASVVERNQPQHF. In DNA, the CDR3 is TGTGCCAGCGTGGTGGAGAGGAATCAGCCCCAGCATTTT.

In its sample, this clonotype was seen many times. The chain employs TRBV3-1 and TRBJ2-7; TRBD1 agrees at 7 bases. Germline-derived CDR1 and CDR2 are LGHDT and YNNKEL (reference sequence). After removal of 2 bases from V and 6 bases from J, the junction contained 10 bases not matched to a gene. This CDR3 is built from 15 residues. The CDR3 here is CASSQPKRGLGEQYF. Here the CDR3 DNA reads TGTGCCAGCAGCCAACCAAAGAGGGGGCTGGGCGAGCAGTACTTC.

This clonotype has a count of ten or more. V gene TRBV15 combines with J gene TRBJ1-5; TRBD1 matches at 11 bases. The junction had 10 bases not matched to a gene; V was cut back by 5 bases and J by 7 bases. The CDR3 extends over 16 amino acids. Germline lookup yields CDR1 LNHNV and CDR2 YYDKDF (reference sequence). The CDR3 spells CATSLDRTGGGQPQHF. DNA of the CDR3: TGTGCCACCAGCTTAGACAGGACAGGGGGCGGGCAGCCCCAGCATTTT. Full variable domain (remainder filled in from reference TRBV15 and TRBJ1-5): DAMVIQNPRYQVTQFGKPVTLSCSQTLNHNVMYWYQQKSSQAPKLLFHYYDKDFNNEADTPDNFQSRRPNTSFCFLDIRSPGLGDTAMYLCATSLDRTGGGQPQHFGDGTRLSIL.

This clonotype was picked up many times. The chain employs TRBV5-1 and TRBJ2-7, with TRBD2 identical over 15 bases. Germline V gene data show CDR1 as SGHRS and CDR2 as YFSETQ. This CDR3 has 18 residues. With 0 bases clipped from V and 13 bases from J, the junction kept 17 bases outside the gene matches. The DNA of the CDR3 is TGCGCCAGCAGCTTGGAAGAATCGGGACTAGCGGGGGGCTTTCTGGAATACTTC. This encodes CASSLEESGLAGGFLEYF.

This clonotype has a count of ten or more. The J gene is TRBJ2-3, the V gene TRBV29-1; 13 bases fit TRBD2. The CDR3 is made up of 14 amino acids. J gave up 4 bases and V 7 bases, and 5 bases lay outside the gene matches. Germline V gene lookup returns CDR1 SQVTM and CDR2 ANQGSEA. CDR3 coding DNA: TGCAGCGGTGGGACTAGCGGGGCCTCAGATACGCAGTATTTT. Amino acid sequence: CSGGTSGASDTQYF.

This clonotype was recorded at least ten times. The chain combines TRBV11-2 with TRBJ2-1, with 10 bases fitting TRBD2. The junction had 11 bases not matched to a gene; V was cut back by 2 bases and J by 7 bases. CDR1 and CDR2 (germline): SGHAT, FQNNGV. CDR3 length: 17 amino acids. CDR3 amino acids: CASSLLISSGRRNEQFF. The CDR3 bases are TGTGCCAGCAGCTTACTTATCTCTAGCGGGAGAAGGAATGAGCAGTTCTTC.

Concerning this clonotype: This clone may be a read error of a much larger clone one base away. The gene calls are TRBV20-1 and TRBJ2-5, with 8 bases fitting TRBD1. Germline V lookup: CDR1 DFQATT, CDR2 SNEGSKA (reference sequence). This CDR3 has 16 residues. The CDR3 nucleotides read TGCGGTGCTAGAGATTGGACAGGGAAGTACCAAGAGACCCAGTACTTC. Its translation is CGARDWTGKYQETQYF.

The CDR3 here is CSSSYEGETQYF. In nucleotides, the CDR3 is TGCAGCTCCTCCTACGAGGGAGAGACCCAGTACTTC. The chain recombines TRBV29-1 with TRBJ2-5, with a tentative D call TRBD2 (5 bases). The germline V gene has CDR1 SQVTM and CDR2 ANQGSEA. V was trimmed by 8 bases and J by 4 bases, leaving 14 bases between them. The CDR3 is 12 amino acids.

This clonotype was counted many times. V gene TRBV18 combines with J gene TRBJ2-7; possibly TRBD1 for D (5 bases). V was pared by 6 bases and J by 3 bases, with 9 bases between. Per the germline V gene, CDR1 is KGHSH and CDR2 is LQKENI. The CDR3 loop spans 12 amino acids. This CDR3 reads CASSPTDYEQYF. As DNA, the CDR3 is TGTGCCAGCTCTCCGACAGACTACGAGCAGTACTTC.

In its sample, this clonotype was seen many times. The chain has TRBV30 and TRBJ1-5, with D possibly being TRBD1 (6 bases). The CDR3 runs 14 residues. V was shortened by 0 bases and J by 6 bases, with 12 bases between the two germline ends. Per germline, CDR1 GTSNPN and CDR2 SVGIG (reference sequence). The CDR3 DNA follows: TGTGCCTGGAGTGTTGGGGGCGGAGTTCAGCCCCAGCATTTT. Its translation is CAWSVGGGVQPQHF.

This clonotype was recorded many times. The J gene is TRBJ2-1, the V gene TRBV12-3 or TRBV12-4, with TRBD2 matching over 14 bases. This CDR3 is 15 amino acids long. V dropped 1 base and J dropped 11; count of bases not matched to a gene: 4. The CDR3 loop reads CASSLGLAGGRKQFF. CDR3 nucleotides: TGTGCCAGCAGTTTAGGACTAGCGGGGGGGCGAAAGCAGTTCTTC.

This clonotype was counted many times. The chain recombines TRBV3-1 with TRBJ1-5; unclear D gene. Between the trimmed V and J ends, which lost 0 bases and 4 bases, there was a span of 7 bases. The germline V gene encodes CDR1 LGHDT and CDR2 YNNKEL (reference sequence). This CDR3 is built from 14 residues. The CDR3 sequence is CASSQDGVNQPQHF. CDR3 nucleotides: TGTGCCAGCAGCCAAGATGGAGTTAATCAGCCCCAGCATTTT.

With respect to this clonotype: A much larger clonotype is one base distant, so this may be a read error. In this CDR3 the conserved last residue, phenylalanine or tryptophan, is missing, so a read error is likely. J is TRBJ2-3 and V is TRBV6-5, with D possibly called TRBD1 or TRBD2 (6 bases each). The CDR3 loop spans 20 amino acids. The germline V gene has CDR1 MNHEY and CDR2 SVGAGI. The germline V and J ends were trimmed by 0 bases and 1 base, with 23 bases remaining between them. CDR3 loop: CASSYSLPWERGVGTDTQYY. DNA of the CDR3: TGTGCCAGCAGTTACTCCCTTCCGTGGGAGAGGGGGGTCGGCACAGATACGCAGTATTAT.

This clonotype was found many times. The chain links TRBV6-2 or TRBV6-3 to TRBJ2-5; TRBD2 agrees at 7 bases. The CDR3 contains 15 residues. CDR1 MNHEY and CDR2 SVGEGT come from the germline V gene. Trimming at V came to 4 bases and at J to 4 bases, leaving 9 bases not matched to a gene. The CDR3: CASSFFLAAPETQYF. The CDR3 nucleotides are TGTGCCAGCAGTTTTTTCCTAGCGGCCCCAGAGACCCAGTACTTC.

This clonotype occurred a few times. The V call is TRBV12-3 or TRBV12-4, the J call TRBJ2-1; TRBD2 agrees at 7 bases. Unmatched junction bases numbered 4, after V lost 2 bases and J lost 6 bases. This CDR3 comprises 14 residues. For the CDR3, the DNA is TGTGCCAGCAGTTTAAAGGGACTAACCAATGAGCAGTTCTTC. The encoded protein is CASSLKGLTNEQFF.

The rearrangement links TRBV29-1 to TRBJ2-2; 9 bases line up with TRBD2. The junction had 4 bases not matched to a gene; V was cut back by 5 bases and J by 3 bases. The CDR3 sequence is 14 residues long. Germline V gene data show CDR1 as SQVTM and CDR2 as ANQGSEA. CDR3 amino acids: CSVTSGRYTGELFF. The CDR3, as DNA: TGCAGCGTTACCAGCGGGAGGTACACCGGGGAGCTGTTTTTT.